This TCR beta chain was observed in a study of beta chain features in type 1 diabetes. Study information: Patients and healthy donors were similar in age, gender and cell yields. There were 107,917,701 sorted cells examined across all samples. Overall study findings and caveats: In type 1 diabetes patients, VDJ junctions had fewer insertions; deletions at these junctions were more frequent.

Concerning this clone: What it recognizes is unknown.

Reverse transcription of all isolated RNA meant that expressed TCRB transcripts were sequenced. Generated by immunoSEQ multiplex PCR, the TCRdb table keeps only in-frame clones and is missing some. The table includes around 400,000 clones, about 12% detected once. The CDR3 consists of 18 residues. Looked up from germline, CDR1 is LGHNA and CDR2 is YNFKEQ. V lost 0 bases to trimming and J lost 4 bases; unmatched junction nucleotides: 11. The sequencing input was naive CD4+ T cells from blood. This receptor was taken from a man between 18 and 35 years old in good health. The chain recombines TRBV4-2 with TRBJ2-5; 10 nucleotides align to TRBD2. The CDR3 is CASSQDGSAGGYGETQYF. For the CDR3, the DNA is TGTGCCAGCAGCCAAGATGGCTCAGCGGGAGGGTATGGAGAGACCCAGTACTTC.